The 3 T cell receptor beta chains presented below share a single source sample, sequenced in a study of cytomegalovirus exposure and HLA in healthy donors. PCR amplification relied on 60 Vbeta primers (plus 13 Jbeta primers). Clones were read by immunoSEQ multiplex PCR, and TCRdb kept only the in-frame ones, dropping some. The sample contains fewer than 150,000 clones, 78% of which appear only once. Material for sequencing was PBMCs. The source of these receptors is a male donor in good health and CMV-seronegative.

In its sample, this clone was seen a few times. CDR3: CASSAGTANEQFF. CDR3 nucleotide sequence: TGTGCCAGCAGCGCCGGGACAGCCAATGAGCAGTTCTTC. The chain is built from TRBV7-3 and TRBJ2-1; 7 nucleotides align to TRBD1. This CDR3 has 13 residues. The germline V gene has CDR1 SGHTA and CDR2 FQGTGA. V gave up 5 bases and J gave up 6 bases; unmatched junction bases: 4.

V and J are TRBV4-1 and TRBJ1-1; D uncertain. This CDR3 comprises 15 residues. Trimming pared 4 bases from V and 2 bases from J, leaving 14 bases between. CDR1 MGHRA and CDR2 YSYEKL come from the germline V gene. The DNA for the CDR3 is TGCGCCAGCAGCCCTAGCCAGGTCGAAAACACTGAAGCTTTCTTT. Amino acids: CASSPSQVENTEAFF.

A few counts support this clone. Other DNA sequences within the sample encode an identical CDR3. V and J are TRBV9 and TRBJ1-3; TRBD1 is a possible D gene (6 bases). This CDR3 has 17 amino acids. The germline V gene has CDR1 SGDLS and CDR2 YYNGEE. V lost 4 bases and J lost 2, with 19 bases in between. CDR3 in DNA: TGTGCCAGCAGCTCAGAAGGGGGTCGAGAGACTGGAAACACCATATATTTT. It specifies CASSSEGGRETGNTIYF.